Shown below are 29 T cell receptor beta chains from a single sample sequenced in a study of T cell repertoires in cytomegalovirus infection. TCRdb re-derived calls from the reads in MiXCR, one entry per CDR3 protein. This sample has approximately 990,000 distinct CDR3 sequences, with approximately 31% found just once. For these receptors, no antigen is known. The starting material was cultured CD8+ T cells from PBMCs, obtained from culture after CMV antigen stimulation. The receptors were gathered from a human donor in good health (CMV status not recorded). Some clones in this sample may be carry-over from other donors' samples.

The chain is built from TRBV27 and TRBJ2-3; 8 bases are shared with TRBD2. This CDR3 has 15 residues. J was trimmed by 3 bases and V by 3 bases; bases with no gene match: 5. CDR1 MNHEY and CDR2 SMNVEV come from the germline V gene (reference sequence). CDR3 in amino acids: CASSFTRGGTDTQYF. CDR3 sequence (DNA): TGTGCCAGCAGTTTCACCCGGGGGGGGACAGATACGCAGTATTTT.

The chain employs TRBV2 and TRBJ2-3; D not resolved. This CDR3 region has 16 residues. Trimming took off 1 base at V and 0 bases at J, with 11 bases between the two ends. Germline V gene lookup returns CDR1 SNHLY and CDR2 FYNNEI. CDR3 bases: TGTGCCAGCAGTGAAGTAGTGTATACTAGCACAGATACGCAGTATTTT. This translates into CASSEVVYTSTDTQYF.

A few counts support this clonotype. The gene calls are TRBV6-1 and TRBJ2-6, with TRBD1 identical over 9 bases. Germline V gene sequence: CDR1 MNHNS, CDR2 SASEGT. The CDR3 covers 15 residues. V trimming: 8 bases; J trimming: 4 bases; junction bases outside the gene matches: 6. The CDR3 region is CASHRDRAGANVLTF. The CDR3 coding sequence is TGTGCCAGCCACCGGGACAGGGCCGGGGCCAACGTCCTGACTTTC.

V gene TRBV7-9 combines with J gene TRBJ1-1; perhaps TRBD1 as D (5 bases). Trimming took 6 bases from V and 7 from J, leaving 15 bases between them. The germline V gene has CDR1 SEHNR and CDR2 FQNEAQ (reference sequence). The CDR3 loop spans 13 amino acids. CDR3: CASSKRGDGEAFF. CDR3 nucleotides: TGTGCCAGCAGTAAGAGGGGTGATGGTGAAGCTTTCTTT.

This clonotype was recorded many times. V gene TRBV7-9 combines with J gene TRBJ1-1; a possible D gene is TRBD1 (6 bases). The ends were cut back, 4 bases at V and 3 bases at J, with 15 bases in the middle. This CDR3 contains 15 residues. The germline V gene has CDR1 SEHNR and CDR2 FQNEAQ (reference sequence). DNA for the CDR3: TGTGCCAGCAGCTGGGTCCGGGACACTCACACTGAAGCTTTCTTT. Amino acid sequence: CASSWVRDTHTEAFF.

This clonotype showed up many times. This rearrangement joins TRBV11-2 to TRBJ2-1; 10 bases agree with TRBD1. CDR3 size: 16 residues. Germline lookup yields CDR1 SGHAT and CDR2 FQNNGV. Trimming cost V 1 base and J 7 bases; bases outside gene matches: 7. CDR3 nucleotides: TGTGCCAGCAGCTTAGCCGGGACAGGGGTCCCTAATGAGCAGTTCTTC. Translation gives CASSLAGTGVPNEQFF.

The chain joins TRBV7-9 to TRBJ2-7; D remains ambiguous. CDR1 and CDR2 from the germline V gene are SEHNR and FQNEAQ (reference sequence). V gave up 5 bases and J gave up 4 bases, with 12 bases separating them. The CDR3 totals 13 residues. For the CDR3, the DNA is TGTGCCAGCAGCGGTCCGGGCGGTTACGAGCAGTACGTC. Translated, it gives CASSGPGGYEQYV.

This clonotype occurred a few times. V is TRBV6-6 and J is TRBJ2-5, with 10 bases matching TRBD2. This CDR3 contains 17 residues. The V and J ends lost 1 base and 4 bases, in that order; junction bases with no gene match: 9. From germline, CDR1 is MNHNY and CDR2 SVGAGI (reference sequence). CDR3 in amino acids: CASSYYNLAGAGETQYF. As DNA, the CDR3 is TGTGCCAGCAGTTACTATAATCTAGCGGGGGCAGGAGAGACCCAGTACTTC.

The chain combines TRBV10-3 with TRBJ1-5; possibly TRBD1 for D (5 bases). Germline lookup yields CDR1 ENHRY and CDR2 SYGVKD. V gave up 2 bases and J gave up 2 bases, with 10 bases separating them. The length of the CDR3 is 15 residues. CDR3 amino acids: CAISEVQGGNQPQHF. The CDR3 DNA reads as TGTGCCATCAGTGAGGTGCAGGGCGGCAATCAGCCCCAGCATTTT.

This sequence joins TRBV27 and TRBJ2-7; 7 bases match TRBD1. Germline CDR1 reads MNHEY; CDR2 reads SMNVEV (reference sequence). The CDR3 has 14 residues. The J segment lost 0 bases and the V segment lost 9 bases, leaving 8 bases of the junction unmatched. CDR3 sequence (DNA): TGTGCCAGTTTCGGGACAGCGAGCTCCTACGAGCAGTACTTC. Translation: CASFGTASSYEQYF.

V is TRBV6-4 and J is TRBJ1-5; D is ambiguous. Deletions cut 6 bases from V and 7 bases from J, with 13 bases between. Germline values: CDR1 MRHNA, CDR2 SNTAGT. This CDR3 comprises 13 residues. CDR3 sequence (DNA): TGTGCCAGCAGCCGGGGAATGGGGCAGCCCCAGCATTTT. It encodes CASSRGMGQPQHF.

This clonotype was seen ten or more times. The chain has TRBV7-2 and TRBJ2-7; D is unclear. From germline, CDR1 is SGHTA and CDR2 FQGNSA. The CDR3 contains 15 residues. V dropped 1 base and J dropped 0 bases, with 10 bases sitting between them. The CDR3 DNA is TGTGCCAGCAGCTTAGAAGGCTCCAGCTCCTACGAGCAGTACGTC. It yields the protein CASSLEGSSSYEQYV.

This clonotype was seen a few times. The chain recombines TRBV6-1 with TRBJ2-3, with TRBD2 identical over 7 bases. This CDR3 has 16 amino acids. With 0 bases clipped from V and 2 bases from J, the junction kept 5 bases outside the gene matches. Germline loops: CDR1 MNHNS, CDR2 SASEGT. In nucleotides, the CDR3 is TGTGCCAGCAGTGAAGCAGGCCTAGCGGACACAGATACGCAGTATTTT. This codes for CASSEAGLADTDTQYF.

As regards this clonotype: Just one base apart from a much larger clone, this may be a read error. The chain couples TRBV7-2 to TRBJ2-3; D possibly corresponds to TRBD1 (7 bases). CDR1 SGHTA and CDR2 FQGNSA come from the germline V gene. This CDR3 has 14 amino acids. CDR3 residues: CASSLGGGGDMQYF. The DNA of the CDR3 is TGTGCCAGCAGCTTAGGAGGGGGCGGGGATATGCAGTATTTT. Combining the CDR3 with reference TRBV7-2 and TRBJ2-3 gives the whole variable domain GAGVSQSPSNKVTEKGKDVELRCDPISGHTALYWYRQSLGQGLEFLIYFQGNSAPDKSGLPSDRFSAERTGGSVSTLTIQRTQQEDSAVYLCASSLGGGGDMQYFGPGTRLTVL.

The rearrangement joins TRBV19 to TRBJ2-3, with 7 bases matching TRBD2. Germline lookup yields CDR1 LNHDA and CDR2 SQIVND (reference sequence). The CDR3 extends over 15 amino acids. V lost 10 bases and J lost 0; bases outside the gene matches: 10. The CDR3, as DNA: TGTGCCACCCAGAAAACTAGCGCCAGCACAGATACGCAGTATTTT. This sequence encodes CATQKTSASTDTQYF.

The rearrangement joins TRBV27 to TRBJ1-2; no definite D call. Deletions cut 7 bases from V and 4 bases from J, with 10 bases between. The CDR3 is made up of 12 amino acids. Germline values: CDR1 MNHEY, CDR2 SMNVEV (reference sequence). The CDR3 sequence is CASKAGLYGYTF. CDR3 coding DNA: TGTGCCAGCAAGGCGGGCCTCTATGGCTACACCTTC.

This clonotype has just a few counts. The J gene is TRBJ1-2, the V gene TRBV20-1; no clear D gene. From germline, CDR1 is DFQATT and CDR2 SNEGSKA (reference sequence). CDR3 length: 13 residues. V dropped 0 bases and J dropped 6 bases, with 11 bases sitting between them. The CDR3 DNA sequence: TGCAGTGCTAGAGATGGGCGCCTAGATGGCTACACCTTC. Amino acids: CSARDGRLDGYTF.

This clonotype occurred a few times. V is TRBV12-3 or TRBV12-4 and J is TRBJ1-1, with D possibly being TRBD1 (5 bases). The CDR3 contains 13 residues. V was cut by 1 base and J by 8 bases, with 11 bases left in between. In nucleotides, the CDR3 is TGTGCCAGCAGTTTAGGGAGGACAAACGAAGCTTTCTTT. Protein sequence: CASSLGRTNEAFF.

This clonotype was seen a few times. The chain uses TRBV6-4 and TRBJ1-2; D gene unclear. Germline CDR1 reads MRHNA; CDR2 reads SNTAGT. Trimming stripped 5 bases from V and 5 bases from J, with 15 bases between. The CDR3 loop spans 14 amino acids. The CDR3 coding sequence is TGTGCCAGCAGTCTGGGAGGTCTCGGGTATGGCTACACCTTC. Translated, it gives CASSLGGLGYGYTF.

V usage is TRBV6-5 and J usage is TRBJ1-1; D gene unclear. Between the trimmed V and J ends, which lost 0 bases and 9 bases, there was a span of 17 bases. The CDR3 is 15 amino acids. Germline V gives CDR1 MNHEY, CDR2 SVGAGI. The CDR3 protein is CASSYSRGGITKAFF. The DNA of the CDR3 is TGTGCCAGCAGTTACTCGCGTGGTGGGATTACTAAAGCTTTCTTT.

This chain uses TRBV28 with TRBJ2-1, with 8 bases aligning to TRBD1. Germline-derived CDR1 and CDR2 are MDHEN and SYDVKM. This CDR3 has 17 residues. The V gene end was trimmed by 1 base and the J gene end by 4 bases; junction bases not matched to a gene: 9. CDR3 nucleotide sequence: TGTGCCAGCAGTTTATCCCCGGACAGGGCTGGTTACAATGAGCAGTTCTTC. Its translation: CASSLSPDRAGYNEQFF.

The chain recombines TRBV20-1 with TRBJ1-1; 7 bases fit TRBD1. CDR3 size: 16 residues. Germline V gene sequence: CDR1 DFQATT, CDR2 SNEGSKA (reference sequence). Trimming removed 1 base from V and 0 bases from J; junction bases left unmatched: 8. CDR3 bases: TGCAGTGCTAGAGTGTCGCAGGGGGGAATGAACACTGAAGCTTTCTTT. Translation gives CSARVSQGGMNTEAFF.

V usage is TRBV28 and J usage is TRBJ2-2; D remains ambiguous. V lost 3 bases, J lost 6 bases, and 8 bases lay in between. Germline values: CDR1 MDHEN, CDR2 SYDVKM. The CDR3 runs 13 residues. This chain's CDR3 is CASSFVDAGELFF. As DNA, the CDR3 is TGTGCCAGCAGTTTCGTGGATGCCGGGGAGCTGTTTTTT.

This chain's CDR3 is CSARDRGGSNQPQHF. Here the CDR3 DNA reads TGCAGTGCTAGAGACCGGGGGGGAAGCAATCAGCCCCAGCATTTT. This chain connects TRBV20-1 to TRBJ1-5; D perhaps matches TRBD1 (5 bases). V was clipped by 0 bases and J by 1 base, with 10 bases between them. CDR1 DFQATT and CDR2 SNEGSKA come from the germline V gene (reference sequence). The CDR3 has 15 residues.

Turning to this clonotype: A junction boundary mismatches the germline segment, possibly from a read error. The chain employs TRBV4-2 and TRBJ1-2; tentatively, D is TRBD1 (5 bases). The CDR3 extends over 14 amino acids. CDR1 and CDR2 (germline): LGHNA, YNFKEQ. The CDR3 region is CASNQDRGIRGYTF. The CDR3 nucleotides are TGTGCCAGCAACCAAGATCGGGGGATAAGGGGCTACACCTTC.

V is TRBV27 and J is TRBJ2-7; a possible D gene is TRBD2 (5 bases). V lost 5 bases, J lost 4 bases, and 15 bases lay in between. The CDR3 is made up of 14 amino acids. Germline-derived CDR1 and CDR2 are MNHEY and SMNVEV (reference sequence). The CDR3 reads CASSPTSPGYEQYF. The CDR3 coding sequence is TGTGCCAGCAGTCCAACCTCCCCGGGGTACGAGCAGTACTTC.

The V and J genes are TRBV4-2 and TRBJ1-5; possible D gene TRBD1, 5 bases. Germline V gene lookup returns CDR1 LGHNA and CDR2 YNFKEQ. V lost 2 bases, J lost 3 bases, and 8 bases lay in between. This CDR3 region has 14 residues. The CDR3 region has the DNA TGTGCCAGCAGCCAAACAGGAGACAATCAGCCCCAGCATTTT. The encoded protein is CASSQTGDNQPQHF.

This sequence joins TRBV9 and TRBJ1-5; possibly TRBD1 for D (6 bases). The V and J ends lost 3 bases and 6 bases respectively, with 13 bases between them. The germline V gene encodes CDR1 SGDLS and CDR2 YYNGEE. The CDR3 is made up of 14 amino acids. In nucleotides, the CDR3 is TGTGCCAGCAGCGCCACAGGGTTCCGTCAGCCCCAGCATTTT. Encoded protein: CASSATGFRQPQHF. Combining the CDR3 with reference TRBV9 and TRBJ1-5 gives the whole variable domain DSGVTQTPKHLITATGQRVTLRCSPRSGDLSVYWYQQSLDQGLQFLIQYYNGEERAKGNILERFSAQQFPDLHSELNLSSLELGDSALYFCASSATGFRQPQHFGDGTRLSIL.

About this clonotype itself: A read error may account for a junction end that differs from germline. This chain connects TRBV4-1 to TRBJ1-1; 10 nucleotides line up with TRBD1. The CDR3 runs 15 residues. The germline V gene encodes CDR1 MGHRA and CDR2 YSYEKL. Written as DNA, the CDR3 is TGTGCCAGCAGCCTTGACAGGGGGCGGGACACTGAAGCTTTCTTT. Protein: CASSLDRGRDTEAFF.